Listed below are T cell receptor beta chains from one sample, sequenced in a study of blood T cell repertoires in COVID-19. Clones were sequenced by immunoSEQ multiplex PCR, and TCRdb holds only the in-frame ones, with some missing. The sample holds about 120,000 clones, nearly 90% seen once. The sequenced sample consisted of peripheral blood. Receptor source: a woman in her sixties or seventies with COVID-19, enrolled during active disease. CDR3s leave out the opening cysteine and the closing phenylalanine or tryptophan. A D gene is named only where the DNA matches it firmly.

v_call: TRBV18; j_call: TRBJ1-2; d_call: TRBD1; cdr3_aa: ASSPETGAIGYT
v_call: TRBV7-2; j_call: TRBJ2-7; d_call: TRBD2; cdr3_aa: ASSDGREGAQY
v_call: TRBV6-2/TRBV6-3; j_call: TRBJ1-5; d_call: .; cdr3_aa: ASSYSTGIGSNQPQH
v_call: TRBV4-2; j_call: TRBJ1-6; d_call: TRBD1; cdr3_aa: ASRDRDRGASPLH
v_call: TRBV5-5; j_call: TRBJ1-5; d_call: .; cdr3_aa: ASSLELGLQVPQH
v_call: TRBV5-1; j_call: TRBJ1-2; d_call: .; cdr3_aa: ASAGTDYGYT
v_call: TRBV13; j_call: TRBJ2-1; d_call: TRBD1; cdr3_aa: ASSQSIGQGAGNEQF
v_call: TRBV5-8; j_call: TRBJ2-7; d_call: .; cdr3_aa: ASSVPEVSSYEQY
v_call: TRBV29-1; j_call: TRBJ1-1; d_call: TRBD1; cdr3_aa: SVRGQGNTEAF
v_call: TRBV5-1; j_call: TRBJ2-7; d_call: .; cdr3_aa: ASSLAGSYEQY
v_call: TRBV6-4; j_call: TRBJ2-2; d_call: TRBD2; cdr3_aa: ASSPSGVGELF
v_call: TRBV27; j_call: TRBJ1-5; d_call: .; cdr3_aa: ASSVETNQPQH
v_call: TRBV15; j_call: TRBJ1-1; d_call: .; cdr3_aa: ATRRFTDTEAF
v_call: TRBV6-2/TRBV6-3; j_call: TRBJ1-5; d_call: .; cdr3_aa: ASSYPRRGLSGNQPQH
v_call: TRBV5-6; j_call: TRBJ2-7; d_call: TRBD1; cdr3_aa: ASSFGYRGDEQY
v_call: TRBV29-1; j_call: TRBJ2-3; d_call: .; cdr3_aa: SVERGTDTQY
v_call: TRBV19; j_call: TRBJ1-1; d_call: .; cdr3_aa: ASSQGSAAF
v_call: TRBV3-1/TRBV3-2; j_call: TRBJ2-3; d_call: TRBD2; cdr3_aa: ASSRGLAGGLTDTQY
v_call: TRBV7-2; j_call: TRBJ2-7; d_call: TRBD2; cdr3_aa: ASSFISGGGYEQY